The clone carrying this T cell receptor (beta chain) showed up many times. The antigen remains undetermined. Treatment of the sample: PENTA 11 planned treatment interruption arm or continuous ART arm. From thawed PBMCs, naive CD4+ CD45RA+ CD45RO- T cells were sorted. The sample comes from a study of HIV-infected children after antiretroviral therapy interruption. Study context: Interruption group median age about 9.5 years; continuous group roughly 8 years. Weeks 0, 12, interruption end (24 or 48), and about 3 years post-study gave interruption-arm samples.

RNA-based 3' RACE libraries used unique molecular identifiers. TCRdb passed the 3' RACE reads through MiXCR, listing each CDR3 protein once. The repertoire includes 90,000 or so distinct CDR3 sequences, less than 7% of them detected once, and about 1.1% sits in the top ten. General study points: Naive CD4+ CDR3 sharing between time points fell after interruption began.

With 2 bases removed from V and 7 bases from J, the gap between germline ends came to 12 bases. The CDR3 has 14 residues. CDR1 is SNHLY, CDR2 FYNNEI, per germline. The sequenced sample was CD45RA+ CD4+ T cells from PBMCs, pooled from several time points, obtained from a donor given antiretroviral therapy, either interrupted or continuous. Subset given: naive CD4+ CD45RA+ CD45RO- T cells. The TCR was taken from a pool of human donors with HIV. The chain has TRBV2 and TRBJ2-1, with TRBD2 as a possible D gene (7 bases). CDR3 bases: TGTGCCAGCAGTGAAAATAGGGGGGGGAATGAGCAGTTCTTC. This codes for CASSENRGGNEQFF.